The 2 T cell receptor beta chains given below trace back to one sample, sequenced in a study of post-analysis software for immune sequencing data. Study results and limitations: Patients used about five TRBV segments, including TRBV5-6, TRBV5-1 and TRBV20-1, more often than controls.

The authors incorporated unique molecular identifiers into the TCR beta cDNA libraries. TCRdb reprocessed the PCR reads with MiXCR, giving one entry per CDR3 protein. Among more than 450,000 distinct CDR3 sequences listed, 44% were seen once. These TCRs' antigens remain unknown. The sample was blood. These receptors were collected from a girl aged 10 to 17 with multiple sclerosis.

The genes are TRBV12-3 or TRBV12-4 and TRBJ1-1; D may be TRBD1 (6 bases). The V and J ends lost 4 bases and 10 bases respectively, with 10 bases between them. This CDR3 has 11 amino acids. CDR3 nucleotide sequence: TGTGCCAGCAGTTCGGAAGGGGGAGCTTTCTTT. This codes for CASSSEGGAFF.

The J gene is TRBJ2-3, the V gene TRBV19; D not resolved. CDR1 is LNHDA, CDR2 SQIVND, per germline (reference sequence). The CDR3 is 14 amino acids. The V and J ends lost 4 bases and 10 bases respectively, with 18 bases between them. CDR3: CASSKTGPRGAQYF. CDR3 nucleotides: TGTGCCAGTAGTAAAACGGGCCCTAGAGGCGCGCAGTATTTT.